The entry below gives a single TCR beta chain sequence along with its context. Germline V gene sequence: CDR1 SGHNT, CDR2 YYREEE (reference sequence). V dropped 0 bases and J dropped 8 bases, with 14 bases sitting between them. The CDR3 is 14 residues long. Recovered status applied to Cohort 3 donors who had two consecutive negative PCRs. It also applied to those with clearance or with symptom resolution. These data are taken from a study of blood T cell repertoires in COVID-19. Original handling: Estimation of nucleated cell counts relied on the amplification of reference gene primers. Libraries were prepared by immunoSEQ multiplex PCR; TCRdb keeps only in-frame clonotypes and omits some of them. V and J calls and clone size are as listed in that table; D and trimming were resolved from the DNA. The data show around 200,000 clones, with 85% to 90% seen just once and 6.2% held by the top ten.

Sequences were obtained from PBMCs or T cells enriched from blood (not recorded which). This chain uses TRBV5-4 with TRBJ1-2; D is perhaps TRBD1 (5 bases). The sequence was collected from a man in his forties or fifties who had recovered from COVID-19. In nucleotides, the CDR3 is TGTGCCAGCAGCTTGGACGGGGGTATTCGGGGCTACACCTTC. Encoded protein: CASSLDGGIRGYTF.